The TCR beta chain under discussion was sequenced for a study of control samples from healthy donors and cancer patients. The CDR3 length is 15 residues. Germline V gene sequence: CDR1 SGHTA, CDR2 FQGNSA. Trimming left V 1 base short and J 4 bases short, with 12 bases between. Clones were read by immunoSEQ multiplex PCR, and TCRdb kept only the in-frame ones, dropping some. The sample lists around 120,000 clones; roughly nine tenths were seen once. V and J are TRBV7-2 and TRBJ2-3; no reliable D call. This receptor was taken from a young woman in good health. Material: blood. In DNA, the CDR3 is TGTGCCAGCAGCTTAGTTCGGAAGATCTCAGATACGCAGTATTTT. This sequence encodes CASSLVRKISDTQYF.